The rows below give T cell receptor beta chains drawn from one sample of a study of CD8+CD57+ T cells in acquired aplastic anemia. Each CDR3 protein gets one entry after TCRdb re-called the reads with MiXCR. The data contain approximately 380,000 distinct CDR3 sequences, 65% to 75% of them singletons. Sequencing was performed on sorted CD4+, CD8+, or CD8+CD57+ T cells (not recorded which) from PBMCs. These receptor sequences come from a human donor in good health, serving as a control. Both conserved end residues are part of each CDR3. D genes are given only for firm matches. Expanded clones get a size class; other rows say once, few or many, or leave the size out.

NA	TRBJ2-7	TRBD1	TRBV7-2	CASSYRQGPYEQYF	TGTGCCAGCAGCTATAGACAGGGACCCTACGAGCAGTACTTC
many	TRBJ2-3	TRBD2	TRBV6-5	CASREPLAGSHTQYF	TGTGCCAGCAGAGAACCACTAGCGGGGAGTCATACGCAGTATTTT
many	TRBJ1-1	NA	TRBV6-1	CASQLGGENTEAFF	TGTGCCAGCCAACTGGGGGGAGAGAACACTGAAGCTTTCTTT
NA	TRBJ1-2	NA	TRBV5-3	CASSLGREVNYTF	TGTGCCAGCAGCTTGGGGAGGGAAGTAAACTACACCTTC
NA	TRBJ1-1	NA	TRBV11-1	CASSPVRDGGKDTEAFF	TGTGCCAGCAGCCCCGTCAGGGATGGGGGAAAGGACACTGAAGCTTTCTTT
many	TRBJ2-3	NA	TRBV9	CASSPRQLDTQYF	TGTGCCAGCAGCCCCCGACAGTTAGATACGCAGTATTTT
few	TRBJ1-2	TRBD1	TRBV7-6	CASSLGQGSYGYTF	TGTGCCAGCAGCTTGGGACAGGGGAGCTATGGCTACACCTTC
NA	TRBJ1-6	NA	TRBV2	CGSSPDRGYNSPLHF	TGCGGCAGCAGTCCTGACAGAGGCTATAATTCACCCCTCCACTTT
NA	TRBJ1-6	NA	TRBV7-7	CASSLGSGGAETQLHF	TGTGCCAGCAGCCTAGGGAGCGGAGGGGCGGAGACCCAGCTCCACTTT
NA	TRBJ2-7	TRBD2	TRBV20-1	CSTSRTSHNQYF	TGCAGTACAAGCAGGACTAGCCACAATCAGTACTTC
NA	TRBJ1-2	NA	TRBV20-1	CSALRPRHWGYTF	TGCAGTGCTCTTCGACCCCGACACTGGGGCTACACCTTC
many	TRBJ1-2	NA	TRBV4-1	CASSQEPSGPMTGYTF	TGCGCCAGCAGCCAAGAACCGTCCGGGCCGATGACTGGCTACACCTTC
NA	TRBJ2-7	TRBD1	TRBV5-4	CASSQPRGTGIYEQYF	TGTGCCAGCAGCCAGCCTCGGGGGACAGGGATCTACGAGCAGTACTTC
NA	TRBJ2-2	NA	TRBV14	CASSPSSCTGELFF	TGTGCCAGCAGCCCGAGCAGCTGCACGGGGGAGCTGTTTTTT
NA	TRBJ2-3	NA	TRBV7-9	CASSSTGSGLLASTQYF	TGTGCCAGCAGCTCAACCGGGAGCGGGCTCCTGGCTTCGACGCAGTATTTT
many	TRBJ2-1	NA	TRBV6-1	CASSEKGHPNEQFF	TGTGCCAGCAGTGAAAAGGGACACCCCAATGAGCAGTTCTTC
NA	TRBJ1-2	NA	TRBV7-2	CASSLDLAINYGYAF	TGTGCCAGCAGCTTAGATCTTGCGATTAACTATGGCTACGCCTTC
few	TRBJ1-1	NA	TRBV6-6	CASGRLMNTEASF	TGTGCCAGCGGCAGATTGATGAACACTGAAGCTTCCTTT
NA	TRBJ1-1	NA	TRBV5-6	CASSQGILNTEAFF	TGTGCCAGCAGCCAAGGCATTTTGAACACTGAAGCTTTCTTT
NA	TRBJ1-6	NA	TRBV20-1	CSARVRLINSPLHF	TGCAGTGCTAGAGTACGACTGATTAATTCACCCCTCCACTTT
few	TRBJ1-1	TRBD1	TRBV12-3/TRBV12-4	CASSYAGGANTEAFF	TGTGCCAGCAGTTACGCAGGGGGCGCGAACACTGAAGCTTTCTTT
once	TRBJ1-1	NA	TRBV7-2	CASSPGDRPNTDAFF	TGTGCCAGCAGCCCGGGGGATAGGCCAAACACTGACGCTTTCTTT
many	TRBJ1-1	NA	TRBV20-1	CSASTPPNTEAFF	TGCAGCGCATCCACCCCACCCAACACTGAAGCTTTCTTT
NA	TRBJ1-2	TRBD1	TRBV9	CASSPTGNSPHHF	TGTGCCAGCAGCCCGACAGGGAATTCACCCCACCACTTC
NA	TRBJ1-6	NA	TRBV7-8	CASRVSEVFGLHF	TGTGCCAGTAGGGTCAGTGAGGTCTTTGGCCTCCACTTT
few	TRBJ1-3	NA	TRBV5-1	CASSLRGGGNTIYF	TGTGCCAGCAGTTTAAGGGGGGGCGGGAACACCATATATTTT
many	TRBJ1-2	NA	TRBV20-1	CSASGERNYGYTF	TGCAGTGCTTCAGGGGAAAGGAACTATGGCTACACCTTC
NA	TRBJ2-3	NA	TRBV12-3/TRBV12-4	CASARRADTQYF	TGTGCCAGCGCTCGCAGAGCAGATACGCAGTATTTT
once	TRBJ2-5	TRBD1	TRBV25-1	CASSRGTGDWETQYF	TGCGCCAGCAGCCGCGGGACAGGGGATTGGGAGACCCAGTACTTC
many	TRBJ2-7	NA	TRBV15	CATSRDGRGLYEQYF	TGTGCCACCAGCAGAGATGGTAGGGGGTTGTACGAGCAGTACTTC
NA	TRBJ2-5	NA	TRBV20-1	CSARVEFGTQYF	TGCAGTGCTAGAGTGGAGTTTGGGACCCAGTACTTC
NA	TRBJ2-7	NA	TRBV7-2	CASSLRLEYHEQYF	TGCGCCAGCAGCTTGCGACTGGAGTACCACGAGCAGTACTTC
NA	TRBJ1-2	NA	TRBV11-2	CASSRDGRGYTF	TGTGCCAGCAGCAGGGACGGTCGTGGCTACACCTTC
many	TRBJ1-2	TRBD1	TRBV7-8	CASSLNQQGEVNYGYTF	TGTGCCAGCAGCTTGAACCAACAGGGGGAGGTTAACTATGGCTACACCTTC
NA	TRBJ2-3	TRBD2	TRBV5-1	CASSPHGTSGGSDTQYF	TGTGCCAGCAGCCCCCATGGGACTAGCGGGGGTTCAGATACGCAGTATTTT
many	TRBJ2-5	NA	TRBV20-1	CSAREGGETQYF	TGCAGTGCTAGGGAGGGGGGAGAGACCCAGTACTTC
many	TRBJ2-7	TRBD1	TRBV4-1	CASSQVSGQGSYEQYF	TGCGCCAGCAGCCAAGTATCCGGACAGGGGAGCTACGAGCAGTACTTC
NA	TRBJ1-4	NA	TRBV20-1	CSARESGGAKLFF	TGCAGTGCTAGGGAGTCTGGGGGGGCAAAACTGTTTTTT
NA	TRBJ2-5	NA	TRBV14	CASSQATPSAGAKYF	TGTGCCAGCAGCCAAGCAACGCCTAGCGCGGGGGCGAAGTACTTC
NA	TRBJ1-1	NA	TRBV4-1	CASSQVRGMNTEAFF	TGCGCCAGCAGCCAAGTAAGAGGGATGAACACTGAAGCTTTCTTT
NA	TRBJ1-1	NA	TRBV20-1	CSATPATWGEAFF	TGCAGTGCCACTCCCGCTACCTGGGGGGAAGCTTTCTTT
NA	TRBJ2-7	TRBD1	TRBV15	CATSRGQGAASYEQYF	TGTGCCACCAGCAGAGGACAGGGGGCGGCTTCCTACGAGCAGTACTTC
NA	TRBJ2-3	NA	TRBV6-5	CASSYSKLATATDTQYF	TGTGCCAGCAGTTACTCGAAGCTAGCTACCGCAACAGATACGCAGTATTTT
many	TRBJ2-1	TRBD1	TRBV19	CASTDRANEQFF	TGTGCCAGTACCGACAGGGCCAATGAGCAGTTCTTC
NA	TRBJ2-6	NA	TRBV20-1	CSARDVAETGANVLTF	TGCAGTGCTAGAGACGTCGCAGAGACTGGGGCCAACGTCCTGACTTTC
NA	TRBJ1-4	NA	TRBV7-9	CASSLGTVGSTNEKLFF	TGTGCCAGCAGTTTAGGGACGGTAGGTTCAACTAATGAAAAACTGTTTTTT
NA	TRBJ1-1	NA	TRBV14	CASSLGSPYDAFF	TGTGCCAGCAGCCTGGGTTCCCCTTATGACGCTTTCTTT
NA	TRBJ2-7	NA	TRBV7-6	CASSCPYLNSPTMF	TGTGCCAGCAGCTGCCCCTATCTAAACTCTCCTACAATGTTC
few	TRBJ2-5	TRBD2	TRBV18	CASSNREDSIAQYF	TGTGCCAGCTCAAACCGGGAGGACTCAATCGCCCAGTACTTC
NA	TRBJ2-3	TRBD1	TRBV29-1	CSPATGGTDTQYF	TGCAGCCCAGCGACAGGGGGCACAGATACGCAGTATTTT
NA	TRBJ2-1	NA	TRBV11-2	CASSVAEREFF	TGTGCCAGCAGCGTTGCCGAGAGGGAGTTCTTC
NA	TRBJ2-7	NA	TRBV25-1	CASSESSSPYEQYF	TGTGCCAGCAGTGAATCGTCCAGTCCCTACGAGCAGTACTTC
once	TRBJ1-2	NA	TRBV20-1	CAPRGEANYGYTF	TGCGCCCCACGAGGGGAAGCTAACTATGGCTACACCTTC